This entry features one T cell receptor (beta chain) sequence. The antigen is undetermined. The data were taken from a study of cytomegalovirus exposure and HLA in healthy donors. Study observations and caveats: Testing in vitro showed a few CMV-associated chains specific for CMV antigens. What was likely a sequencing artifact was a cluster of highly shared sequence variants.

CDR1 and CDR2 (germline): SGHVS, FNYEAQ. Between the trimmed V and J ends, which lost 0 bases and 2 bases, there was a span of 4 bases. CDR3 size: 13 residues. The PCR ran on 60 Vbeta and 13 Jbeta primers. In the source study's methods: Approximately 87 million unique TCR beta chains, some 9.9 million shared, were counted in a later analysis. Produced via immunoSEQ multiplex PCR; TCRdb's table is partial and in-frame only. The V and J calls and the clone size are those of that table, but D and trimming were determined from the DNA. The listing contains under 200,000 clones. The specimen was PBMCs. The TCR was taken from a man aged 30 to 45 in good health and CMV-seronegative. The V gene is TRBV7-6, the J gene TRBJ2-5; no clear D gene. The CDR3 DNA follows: TGTGCCAGCAGCTTAGCCTTACAAGAGACCCAGTACTTC. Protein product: CASSLALQETQYF.